Below are 32 T cell receptor beta chains sequenced from a single sample in a study of Graves' ophthalmopathy and Graves' hyperthyroidism. TCR beta CDR3 amplification used RNA transcripts. HTBI primers served in a first-round RT-PCR, which a second-round multiplex PCR followed. TCRdb called the multiplex PCR reads again in MiXCR, with one record for every CDR3 protein. The table lists over 450,000 distinct CDR3 sequences, around an eighth of them singletons. Input material: blood. These receptors were taken from a woman aged 25 to 39 with Graves' ophthalmopathy.

This clonotype was counted only a few times. The chain has TRBV3-1 and TRBJ1-6, with D uncertain. The V and J ends lost 3 bases and 4 bases respectively, with 10 bases between them. Germline V CDR1 and CDR2: LGHDT, YNNKEL (reference sequence). The CDR3 consists of 15 residues. The chain's CDR3 is CASSHRTGYNSPLHF. The DNA of the CDR3 is TGTGCCAGCAGCCATCGGACGGGTTATAATTCACCCCTCCACTTT.

This clonotype was counted ten times or more. The chain uses TRBV12-3 or TRBV12-4 and TRBJ1-3; unclear D gene. CDR3 size: 16 residues. Trimming removed 0 bases at V and 0 bases at J, with 9 bases between. The CDR3 sequence is CASSLARVVSGNTIYF. The CDR3 DNA sequence: TGTGCCAGCAGTTTAGCGAGAGTGGTCTCTGGAAACACCATATATTTT.

This clonotype was counted many times. The chain has TRBV10-1 and TRBJ1-1; D unclear. V gave up 2 bases and J gave up 5 bases, with 6 bases separating them. CDR1 WNHNN and CDR2 SYGVQD come from the germline V gene (reference sequence). The CDR3 has 12 amino acids. Here the CDR3 DNA reads TGCGCCAGCAGTGAGAAAGGGACTGAAGCTTTCTTT. Translated: CASSEKGTEAFF.

This clonotype has ten or more counts. This chain links TRBV11-2 with TRBJ2-5; TRBD1 aligns across 7 bases. V dropped 4 bases and J dropped 2; count of bases not matched to a gene: 7. CDR1 is SGHAT, CDR2 FQNNGV, per germline. The CDR3 is 15 residues long. CDR3 region: CASSSTGLRQETQYF. Written as DNA, the CDR3 is TGTGCCAGCAGCTCGACAGGGTTGCGGCAAGAGACCCAGTACTTC.

This clonotype was observed at least ten times. J is TRBJ1-5 and V is TRBV29-1; no clear D gene. The germline CDR1 and CDR2 sequences are SQVTM and ANQGSEA. Trimming took off 0 bases at V and 3 bases at J, with 6 bases between the two ends. The CDR3 extends over 13 amino acids. The CDR3 sequence: CSVEDGYNQPQHF. CDR3 coding DNA: TGCAGCGTTGAAGACGGGTACAATCAGCCCCAGCATTTT.

This clonotype was observed at least ten times. The rearrangement joins TRBV11-2 to TRBJ2-6; TRBD1 might be the D (6 bases). Trimming removed 7 bases from V and 0 bases from J, with 16 bases in between. The CDR3 runs 17 residues. The germline V gene encodes CDR1 SGHAT and CDR2 FQNNGV. The CDR3 nucleotides are TGTGCCAGCAATCCCAGGGGATCTTACTCTGGGGCCAACGTCCTGACTTTC. Its protein product is CASNPRGSYSGANVLTF. Combining the CDR3 with reference TRBV11-2 and TRBJ2-6 gives the whole variable domain EAGVAQSPRYKIIEKRQSVAFWCNPISGHATLYWYQQILGQGPKLLIQFQNNGVVDDSQLPKDRFSAERLKGVDSTLKIQPAKLEDSAVYLCASNPRGSYSGANVLTFGAGSRLTVL.

This chain links TRBV4-1 with TRBJ1-1, with D uncertain. V shed 3 bases and J shed 5 bases, with 16 bases lying between them. The CDR3 spans 15 residues. Germline-derived CDR1 and CDR2 are MGHRA and YSYEKL. This CDR3 is CASSHARPSRTEAFF. The DNA for the CDR3 is TGCGCCAGCAGCCATGCACGACCTTCGAGAACTGAAGCTTTCTTT.

This clonotype was detected many times. The chain uses TRBV20-1 and TRBJ2-5, with 11 bases identical to TRBD2. CDR1 is DFQATT and CDR2 is SNEGSKA in the germline V gene (reference sequence). There are 15 residues in the CDR3. J gave up 1 base and V 3 bases, and 4 bases lay outside the gene matches. CDR3 protein: CSASELAGAQETQYF. In DNA form, the CDR3 reads TGCAGTGCTAGTGAACTAGCGGGGGCCCAAGAGACCCAGTACTTC.

This clonotype was seen ten or more times. The chain links TRBV6-5 to TRBJ1-5, with unresolved D. Germline V gene data show CDR1 as MNHEY and CDR2 as SVGAGI. The CDR3 consists of 13 residues. Trimming shortened V by 2 bases and J by 7 bases, and 9 bases separated the two germline ends. The DNA for the CDR3 is TGTGCCAGCAGTTACAGCACATGGCAGCCCCAGCATTTT. This sequence encodes CASSYSTWQPQHF.

This clonotype turned up a few times. J is TRBJ2-2 and V is TRBV4-2; 9 positions agree with TRBD1. This CDR3 comprises 17 residues. With V trimmed by 1 base and J by 5 bases, 8 bases remained unmatched. The V gene's germline CDR1 is LGHNA and CDR2 YNFKEQ. In nucleotides, the CDR3 is TGTGCCAGCAGCCAAGCTCCTCCGGGGACAGGGACCGGGGAGCTGTTTTTT. Translated: CASSQAPPGTGTGELFF.

There are many counts of this clonotype. The CDR3 region is CASGFLTGGLTEAFF. CDR3 DNA sequence: TGTGCTAGTGGTTTCCTGACAGGGGGGTTGACTGAAGCTTTCTTT. V is TRBV12-5 and J is TRBJ1-1; 9 positions agree with TRBD1. In germline, CDR1 is LGHNT, CDR2 FRNRAP. The length of the CDR3 is 15 residues. V gave up 3 bases and J gave up 5 bases; unmatched junction bases: 7. The full variable domain, completed using reference TRBV12-5 and TRBJ1-1, is DARVTQTPRHKVTEMGQEVTMRCQPILGHNTVFWYRQTMMQGLELLAYFRNRAPLDDSGMPKDRFSAEMPDATLATLKIQPSEPRDSAVYFCASGFLTGGLTEAFFGQGTRLTVV.

This clonotype has at least ten counts. CDR3 in amino acids: CSARVLQSYGYTF. CDR3 DNA sequence: TGCAGTGCTAGGGTCCTACAGAGCTATGGCTACACCTTC. The gene calls are TRBV20-1 and TRBJ1-2; D is unclear. The CDR3 runs to 13 residues. The germline CDR1 and CDR2 sequences are DFQATT and SNEGSKA (reference sequence). Between the trimmed V and J ends, which lost 3 bases and 4 bases, there was a span of 12 bases.

The table lists this clonotype with many counts. This chain links TRBV7-9 with TRBJ2-7, with D unresolved. The length of the CDR3 is 14 residues. From germline, CDR1 is SEHNR and CDR2 FQNEAQ (reference sequence). Trimming cost V 1 base and J 3 bases, with 10 bases left between them. The CDR3: CASSLEGPGYEQYF. The CDR3 DNA sequence: TGTGCCAGCAGCTTAGAAGGTCCGGGCTACGAGCAGTACTTC.

This clonotype was detected only a few times. This chain joins TRBV9 and TRBJ1-2, with 10 bases fitting TRBD1. The J segment lost 8 bases and the V segment lost 4 bases, leaving 5 bases of the junction unmatched. The CDR3 runs 13 residues. Per germline, CDR1 SGDLS and CDR2 YYNGEE. The DNA for the CDR3 is TGTGCCAGCAGCTCGACAGGGGGCGGGGGCTACACCTTC. This translates into CASSSTGGGGYTF.

This clonotype occurred many times. The J gene is TRBJ1-1, the V gene TRBV2; D is unresolved. CDR1 SNHLY and CDR2 FYNNEI come from the germline V gene. Trimming removed 7 bases from V and 1 base from J, with 7 bases in between. There are 12 residues in the CDR3. DNA of the CDR3: TGTGCCAGCAAGTCCCCGAACACTGAAGCTTTCTTT. Translating it yields CASKSPNTEAFF.

This clonotype was seen ten or more times. The chain links TRBV29-1 to TRBJ2-1; 8 bases are a match to TRBD2. Germline CDR1 is SQVTM and CDR2 is ANQGSEA. This CDR3 contains 13 residues. V was clipped by 4 bases and J by 5 bases; unmatched bases: 4. As DNA, the CDR3 is TGCAGCGTTGCTGAGCGGGAGAACAATGAGCAGTTCTTC. This encodes CSVAERENNEQFF.

This clonotype was seen at least ten times. As DNA, the CDR3 is TGTGCCAGCCGACAGAACTCTAATTCACCCCTCCACTTT. Protein sequence: CASRQNSNSPLHF. The J gene is TRBJ1-6, the V gene TRBV18; D perhaps matches TRBD1 (5 bases). Per the germline V gene, CDR1 is KGHSH and CDR2 is LQKENI. The CDR3 covers 13 residues. Deletions cut 8 bases from V and 6 bases from J, with 11 bases between. The full variable domain, its missing parts supplied by reference TRBV18 and TRBJ1-6, is NAGVMQNPRHLVRRRGQEARLRCSPMKGHSHVYWYRQLPEEGLKFMVYLQKENIIDESGMPKERFSAEFPKEGPSILRIQQVVRGDSAAYFCASRQNSNSPLHFGNGTRLTVT.

About this clonotype itself: At one end the junction does not follow the germline gene, possibly because of a read error. The gene calls are TRBV11-1 and TRBJ1-1; D is unclear. Germline assignment: CDR1 SGHAT and CDR2 FQDESV (reference sequence). This CDR3 has 17 amino acids. For the CDR3, the DNA is TGTGCCAGCAGCTACCTCTTTAGTTGGGGTAGGAACACTGAAGCTTGCTTT. As protein: CASSYLFSWGRNTEACF. Using reference TRBV11-1 and TRBJ1-1 for the parts outside the CDR3, the full variable domain is EAEVAQSPRYKITEKSQAVAFWCDPISGHATLYWYRQILGQGPELLVQFQDESVVDDSQLPKDRFSAERLKGVDSTLKIQPAELGDSAMYLCASSYLFSWGRNTEACFGQGTRLTVV.

The J gene is TRBJ1-1, the V gene TRBV7-9; 7 bases line up with TRBD1. The ends lost 2 bases at V and 6 bases at J; junction bases unmatched: 3. CDR3 length: 13 amino acids. Per germline, CDR1 SEHNR and CDR2 FQNEAQ (reference sequence). The chain's CDR3 is CASSLWRGPEAFF. CDR3 sequence (DNA): TGTGCCAGCAGCTTATGGAGGGGGCCTGAAGCTTTCTTT.

To note about this clonotype: The junction does not match germline at one end; this may be a read error. This rearrangement joins TRBV2 to TRBJ2-2, with TRBD2 matching over 7 bases. The CDR3 consists of 15 residues. Germline CDR1 reads SNHLY; CDR2 reads FYNNEI. CDR3 bases: TGTGCCACCAGTGGACGGGGAGGGAGTCCCGGGGAGCTGTTTTTT. Translated: CATSGRGGSPGELFF.

This clonotype was seen a handful of times. The chain has TRBV11-3 and TRBJ2-7; the match to TRBD1 covers 8 bases. CDR1 is SGHNT, CDR2 YENEEA, per germline. V gave up 5 bases and J gave up 3 bases; unmatched junction bases: 6. The CDR3 covers 14 residues. The CDR3 loop is CASSGRQGFYEQYF. In DNA, the CDR3 is TGTGCCAGCAGCGGGCGACAGGGGTTCTACGAGCAGTACTTC.

Many counts were recorded for this clonotype. The chain has TRBV28 and TRBJ2-2; no clear D gene. From germline, CDR1 is MDHEN and CDR2 SYDVKM. The V gene lost 5 bases and the J gene lost 2 bases, with 12 bases spanning the gap. The CDR3 runs to 15 residues. The CDR3 spells CASSPPAINTGELFF. The CDR3 region has the DNA TGTGCCAGCAGTCCCCCGGCTATCAACACCGGGGAGCTGTTTTTT. Full variable domain (missing parts from reference TRBV28 and TRBJ2-2): DVKVTQSSRYLVKRTGEKVFLECVQDMDHENMFWYRQDPGLGLRLIYFSYDVKMKEKGDIPEGYSVSREKKERFSLILESASTNQTSMYLCASSPPAINTGELFFGEGSRLTVL.

This clonotype occurred many times. The genes are TRBV4-1 and TRBJ2-5, with a weak D call TRBD1 (6 bases). V lost 1 base, J lost 0 bases, and 9 bases lay in between. Germline lookup yields CDR1 MGHRA and CDR2 YSYEKL. The CDR3 extends over 15 amino acids. CDR3 region: CASSQGGQYQETQYF. The CDR3, as DNA: TGCGCCAGCAGCCAAGGGGGGCAGTACCAAGAGACCCAGTACTTC.

This clonotype was detected a few times. CDR3 sequence: CASSPFSASGRDQYF. The CDR3, as DNA: TGTGCCAGCTCACCTTTTTCGGCTAGCGGGAGGGACCAGTACTTC. V gene TRBV18 combines with J gene TRBJ2-7; TRBD2 matches at 12 bases. Germline assignment: CDR1 KGHSH and CDR2 LQKENI. This CDR3 spans 15 amino acids. V gave up 3 bases and J gave up 10 bases; unmatched junction bases: 10.

This clonotype has ten or more counts. V is TRBV19 and J is TRBJ1-1; D call uncertain. V was shortened by 0 bases and J by 0 bases, with 14 bases between the two germline ends. The length of the CDR3 is 17 residues. The germline V gene encodes CDR1 LNHDA and CDR2 SQIVND (reference sequence). CDR3 residues: CASSIDRVRNMNTEAFF. The DNA for the CDR3 is TGTGCCAGTAGTATAGATCGGGTAAGGAACATGAACACTGAAGCTTTCTTT.

This clonotype has at least ten counts. This chain uses TRBV7-2 with TRBJ1-2; tentative D call: TRBD1 (5 bases). V dropped 3 bases and J dropped 5 bases, with 13 bases sitting between them. Germline V lookup: CDR1 SGHTA, CDR2 FQGNSA. This CDR3 comprises 14 residues. CDR3 nucleotide sequence: TGTGCCAGCAGCTTCGAGCGCGGGGGATATGGCTACACCTTC. Translated, it gives CASSFERGGYGYTF.

This clonotype has a count of ten or more. J is TRBJ2-5 and V is TRBV28; the D is unclear. Germline V gene lookup returns CDR1 MDHEN and CDR2 SYDVKM. The CDR3 runs to 11 residues. The V end was cut by 8 bases, the J end by 4 bases, with 8 bases between. The CDR3, as DNA: TGTGCCAGCTCAGTTTTAGAGACCCAGTACTTC. It yields the protein CASSVLETQYF.

This chain uses TRBV7-2 with TRBJ2-5, with 12 positions matching TRBD2. Losses at the gene ends were 2 bases for V and 5 bases for J; bases not matched to a gene: 6. CDR1 is SGHTA and CDR2 is FQGNSA in the germline V gene. CDR3 length equals 16 residues. CDR3 residues: CASSLRLAGGSETQYF. The CDR3 DNA reads as TGTGCCAGCAGCTTAAGGCTAGCGGGAGGGAGTGAGACCCAGTACTTC. The whole variable domain, filled in from reference TRBV7-2 and TRBJ2-5, reads GAGVSQSPSNKVTEKGKDVELRCDPISGHTALYWYRQSLGQGLEFLIYFQGNSAPDKSGLPSDRFSAERTGGSVSTLTIQRTQQEDSAVYLCASSLRLAGGSETQYFGPGTRLLVL.

This clonotype was detected ten times or more. This sequence joins TRBV28 and TRBJ2-5, with TRBD2 as a possible D gene (5 bases). The CDR3 is 14 residues long. Trimming took 5 bases from V and 5 from J, leaving 15 bases between them. CDR1 is MDHEN and CDR2 is SYDVKM in the germline V gene. This CDR3 reads CASSAPRVRETQYF. The CDR3 DNA reads as TGTGCCAGCAGTGCCCCGCGGGTTCGGGAGACCCAGTACTTC.

The rearrangement uses TRBV2 and TRBJ2-5; TRBD2 aligns across 7 bases. CDR3 size: 15 residues. The germline V gene has CDR1 SNHLY and CDR2 FYNNEI. Losses at the gene ends were 0 bases for V and 5 bases for J; bases not matched to a gene: 6. CDR3 bases: TGTGCCAGCAGTGAAGCCGGAGCGGGGAAGGAGACCCAGTACTTC. This encodes CASSEAGAGKETQYF.

This clonotype occurred many times. The chain employs TRBV6-2 or TRBV6-3 and TRBJ1-1; D is perhaps TRBD1 (6 bases). This CDR3 has 13 residues. Between the trimmed V and J ends, which lost 9 bases and 4 bases, there was a span of 15 bases. Germline V gene data show CDR1 as MNHEY and CDR2 as SVGEGT. DNA for the CDR3: TGTGCCAGTGAGGGAACAGGGCGCACTGAAGCTTTCTTT. It codes for CASEGTGRTEAFF.

The sample holds many counts of this clonotype. The rearrangement joins TRBV4-1 to TRBJ2-2; D uncertain. The CDR3 consists of 15 residues. V was cut by 3 bases and J by 1 base, with 9 bases left in between. CDR1 and CDR2 from the germline V gene are MGHRA and YSYEKL. CDR3 region: CASSQARLNTGELFF. The CDR3 nucleotides read TGCGCCAGCAGCCAGGCTCGATTGAACACCGGGGAGCTGTTTTTT.